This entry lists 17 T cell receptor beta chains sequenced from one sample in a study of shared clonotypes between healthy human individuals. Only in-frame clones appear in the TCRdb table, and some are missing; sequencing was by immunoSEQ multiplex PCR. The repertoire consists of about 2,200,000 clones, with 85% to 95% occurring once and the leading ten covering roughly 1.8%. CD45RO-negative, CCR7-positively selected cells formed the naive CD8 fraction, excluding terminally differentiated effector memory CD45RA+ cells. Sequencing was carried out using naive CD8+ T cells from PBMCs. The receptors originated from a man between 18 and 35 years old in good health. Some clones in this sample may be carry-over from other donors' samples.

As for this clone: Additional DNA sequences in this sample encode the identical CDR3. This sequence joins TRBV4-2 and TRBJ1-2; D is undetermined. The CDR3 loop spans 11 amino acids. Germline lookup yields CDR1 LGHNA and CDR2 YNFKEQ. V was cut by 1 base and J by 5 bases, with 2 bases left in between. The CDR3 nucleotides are TGTGCCAGCAGCCAAGCGTATGGCTACACCTTC. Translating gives CASSQAYGYTF.

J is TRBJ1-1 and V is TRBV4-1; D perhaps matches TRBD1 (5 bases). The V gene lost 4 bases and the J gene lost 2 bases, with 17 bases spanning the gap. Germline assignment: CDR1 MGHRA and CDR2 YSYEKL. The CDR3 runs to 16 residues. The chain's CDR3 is CASSPWGGTGNTEAFF. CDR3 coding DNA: TGCGCCAGCAGCCCCTGGGGGGGGACGGGAAACACTGAAGCTTTCTTT.

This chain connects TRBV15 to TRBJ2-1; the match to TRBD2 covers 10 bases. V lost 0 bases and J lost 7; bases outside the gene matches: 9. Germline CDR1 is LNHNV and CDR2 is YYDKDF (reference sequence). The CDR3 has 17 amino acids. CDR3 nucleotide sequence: TGTGCCACCAGCAGAGATGTTACTAGCGGGAACCCGAATGAGCAGTTCTTC. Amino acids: CATSRDVTSGNPNEQFF.

The CDR3 DNA reads as TGTGCCAGCACCTTGAGTTGGAAGGGGAACCCCTATGGCTACACCTTC. Its protein product is CASTLSWKGNPYGYTF. The gene calls are TRBV27 and TRBJ1-2; TRBD1 might be the D (5 bases). Germline V CDR1 and CDR2: MNHEY, SMNVEV (reference sequence). CDR3 size: 16 residues. V was shortened by 7 bases and J by 4 bases, with 22 bases between the two germline ends.

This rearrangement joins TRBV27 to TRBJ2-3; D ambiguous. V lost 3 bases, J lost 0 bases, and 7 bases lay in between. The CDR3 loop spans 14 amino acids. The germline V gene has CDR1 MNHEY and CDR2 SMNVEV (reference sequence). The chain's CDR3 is CASSFIGSTDTQYF. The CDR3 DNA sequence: TGTGCCAGCAGTTTTATAGGGAGCACAGATACGCAGTATTTT.

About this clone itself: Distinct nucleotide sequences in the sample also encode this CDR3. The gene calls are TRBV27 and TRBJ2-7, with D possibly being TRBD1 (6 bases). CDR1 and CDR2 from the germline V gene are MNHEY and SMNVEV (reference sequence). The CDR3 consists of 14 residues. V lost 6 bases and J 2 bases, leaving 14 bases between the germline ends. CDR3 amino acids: CASSTGPQAYEQYF. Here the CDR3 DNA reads TGTGCCAGCAGCACAGGGCCCCAGGCCTACGAGCAGTACTTC.

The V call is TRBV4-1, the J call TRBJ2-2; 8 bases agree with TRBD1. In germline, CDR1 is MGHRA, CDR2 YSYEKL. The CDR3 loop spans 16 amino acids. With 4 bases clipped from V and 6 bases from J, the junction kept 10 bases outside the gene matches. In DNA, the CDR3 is TGCGCCAGCAGCCCCCCAGGGGGCGCGACGGCCGGGGAGCTGTTTTTT. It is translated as CASSPPGGATAGELFF.

Here the CDR3 DNA reads TGTGCCATCGGTCCCCGGGACCCAAAACGAGGGGCCAACGTCCTGACTTTC. Amino acids: CAIGPRDPKRGANVLTF. The genes are TRBV10-3 and TRBJ2-6, with D perhaps being TRBD1 or TRBD2 (5 bases each). The CDR3 has 17 residues. CDR1 and CDR2 (germline): ENHRY, SYGVKD. Trimming removed 8 bases from V and 4 bases from J, with 21 bases in between.

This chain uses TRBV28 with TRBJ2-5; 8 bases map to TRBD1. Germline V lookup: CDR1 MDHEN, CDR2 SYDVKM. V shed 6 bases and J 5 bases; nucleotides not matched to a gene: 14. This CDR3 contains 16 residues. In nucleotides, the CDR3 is TGTGCCAGCAGCCTACAAACCGGGACAGGTTGGGAGACCCAGTACTTC. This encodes CASSLQTGTGWETQYF.

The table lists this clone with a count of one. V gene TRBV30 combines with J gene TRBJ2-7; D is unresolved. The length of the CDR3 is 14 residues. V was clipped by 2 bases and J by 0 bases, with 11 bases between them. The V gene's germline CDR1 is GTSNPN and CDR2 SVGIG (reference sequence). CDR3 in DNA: TGTGCCTGGAGTATAACAGCACTCTCCTACGAGCAGTACTTC. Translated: CAWSITALSYEQYF.

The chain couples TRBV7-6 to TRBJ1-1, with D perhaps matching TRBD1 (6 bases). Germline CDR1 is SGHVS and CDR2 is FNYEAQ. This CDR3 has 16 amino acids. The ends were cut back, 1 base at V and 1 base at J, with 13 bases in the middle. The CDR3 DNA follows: TGTGCCAGCAGCTTAGGGAGACAGGCCCCGAACACTGAAGCTTTCTTT. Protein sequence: CASSLGRQAPNTEAFF.

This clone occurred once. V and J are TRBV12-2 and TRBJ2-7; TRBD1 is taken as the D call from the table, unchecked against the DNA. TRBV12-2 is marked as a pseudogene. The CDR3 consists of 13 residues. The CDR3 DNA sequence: TGTGCAAGTCGCCAGGGACACACCTACGAGCAGTACTTC. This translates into CASRQGHTYEQYF.

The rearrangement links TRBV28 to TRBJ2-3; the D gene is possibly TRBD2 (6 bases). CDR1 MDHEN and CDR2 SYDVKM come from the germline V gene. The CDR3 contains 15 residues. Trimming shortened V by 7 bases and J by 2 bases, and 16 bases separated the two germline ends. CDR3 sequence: CASNSWASVTDTQYF. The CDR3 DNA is TGTGCCAGCAACTCTTGGGCTAGCGTCACAGATACGCAGTATTTT.

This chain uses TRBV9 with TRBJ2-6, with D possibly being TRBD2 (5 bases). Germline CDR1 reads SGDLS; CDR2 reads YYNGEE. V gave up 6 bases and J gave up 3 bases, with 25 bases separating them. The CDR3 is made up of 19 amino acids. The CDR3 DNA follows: TGTGCCAGCACCCAATCCGGGTCGGCGTTCGGAGGTGGGGCCAACGTCCTGACTTTC. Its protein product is CASTQSGSAFGGGANVLTF.

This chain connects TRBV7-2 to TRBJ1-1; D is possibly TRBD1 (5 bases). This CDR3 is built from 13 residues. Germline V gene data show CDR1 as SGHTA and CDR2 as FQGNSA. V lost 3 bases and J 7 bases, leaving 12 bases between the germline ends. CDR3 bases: TGTGCCAGCAGCTTCGGGGCCGGGAATGAAGCTTTCTTT. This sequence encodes CASSFGAGNEAFF.

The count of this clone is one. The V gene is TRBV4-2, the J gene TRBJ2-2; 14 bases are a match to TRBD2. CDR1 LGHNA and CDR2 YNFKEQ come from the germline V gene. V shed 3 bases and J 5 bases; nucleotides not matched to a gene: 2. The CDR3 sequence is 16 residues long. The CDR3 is CASSQGLAGETGELFF. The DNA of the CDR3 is TGTGCCAGCAGCCAGGGACTAGCGGGAGAAACCGGGGAGCTGTTTTTT.

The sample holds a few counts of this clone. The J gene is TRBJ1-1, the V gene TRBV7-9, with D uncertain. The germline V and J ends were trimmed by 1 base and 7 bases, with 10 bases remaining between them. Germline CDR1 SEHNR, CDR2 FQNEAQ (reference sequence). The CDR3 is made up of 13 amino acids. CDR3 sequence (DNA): TGTGCCAGCAGCTTAGGTTTCGGGCGTGAAGCTTTCTTT. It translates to CASSLGFGREAFF.